This T cell receptor beta chain was profiled in a study of CD8+CD57+ T cells in acquired aplastic anemia. At the level of the study: Healthy donor CD4+ samples were sequenced to a depth that averaged roughly 9.9 million reads.

V gave up 6 bases and J gave up 12 bases, with 11 bases separating them. The CDR3 contains 11 residues. Germline-derived CDR1 and CDR2 are LNHDA and SQIVND (reference sequence). Investigators profiled TCR beta VDJ and CDR3 from genomic DNA template. One entry per CDR3 protein results from TCRdb running MiXCR on the reads. Among 200,000 to 250,000 distinct CDR3 sequences listed, roughly 55% were seen once. In the case of this clonotype: The antigen remains unidentified.

Findings and limits, study-wide: The CD8+ Simpson's diversity of patients and controls was not significantly different.

Sequences were obtained from sorted CD4+, CD8+, or CD8+CD57+ T cells (not recorded which) from PBMCs. The chain is built from TRBV19 and TRBJ1-4; D is unresolved. The sequence was obtained from a human donor in good health. The CDR3 nucleotides are TGTGCCAGTAGCAGTCTCGGGGAACTGTTTTTT. It translates to CASSSLGELFF.